This T cell receptor beta chain was observed in a study of T cell responses to AZD1222 COVID-19 vaccine. As concerns this clone: No antigen is known for it.

Clones were read by immunoSEQ multiplex PCR, and TCRdb kept only the in-frame ones, dropping some. The data contain approximately 170,000 clones, 80% to 90% of them singletons. The germline V and J ends were trimmed by 5 bases and 4 bases, with 18 bases remaining between them. The CDR3 totals 16 residues. Germline CDR1 is LNHDA and CDR2 is SQIVND (reference sequence). Study findings and constraints: Regions 160-218 and 743-854 held dominance among vaccine-associated CD4 TCRs, which spanned spike. Following two doses of AZD1222, Spike-specific TCR breadth and depth rose.

Source: peripheral blood, taken on day 0 of AZD1222 vaccination. The genes are TRBV19 and TRBJ2-4, with TRBD1 as a possible D gene (5 bases). The source is an adult in good health. CDR3 in amino acids: CASSQVDTGKKNIQYF. The CDR3 nucleotides are TGTGCCAGTAGTCAAGTCGATACAGGCAAAAAAAACATTCAGTACTTC.